This T cell receptor (beta chain) is drawn from a study of somatic mutations in cytotoxic T cells in rheumatoid arthritis. Profiled with immunoSEQ multiplex PCR; TCRdb holds only in-frame clones, not every one. The repertoire includes around 20,000 clones, around 63% of them detected once, and 18% sits in the top ten. Sequencing used CD8+ T cells sorted from blood. The sequence was collected from an adult with rheumatoid arthritis.

The CDR3 DNA reads TGTGCCAGCAGCTTGATGGGGGAAGAGCAGTACTTC. Protein sequence: CASSLMGEEQYF. The genes are TRBV5-5 and TRBJ2-7, with D perhaps TRBD1 or TRBD2 (5 bases each). Germline V lookup: CDR1 SGHKS, CDR2 YYEKEE (reference sequence). V gave up 1 base and J gave up 7 bases, with 9 bases separating them. This CDR3 comprises 12 residues.